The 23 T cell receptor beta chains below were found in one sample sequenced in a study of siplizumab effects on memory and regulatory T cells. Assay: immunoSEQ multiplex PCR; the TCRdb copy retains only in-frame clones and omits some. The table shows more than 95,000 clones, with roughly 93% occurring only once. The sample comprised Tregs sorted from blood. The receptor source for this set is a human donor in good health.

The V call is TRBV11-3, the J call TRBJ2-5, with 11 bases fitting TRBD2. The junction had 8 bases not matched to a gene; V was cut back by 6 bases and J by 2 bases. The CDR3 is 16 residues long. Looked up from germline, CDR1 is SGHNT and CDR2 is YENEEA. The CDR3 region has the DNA TGTGCCAGCAGTTCCCGACTAGCGGGGAATCAAGAGACCCAGTACTTC. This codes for CASSSRLAGNQETQYF.

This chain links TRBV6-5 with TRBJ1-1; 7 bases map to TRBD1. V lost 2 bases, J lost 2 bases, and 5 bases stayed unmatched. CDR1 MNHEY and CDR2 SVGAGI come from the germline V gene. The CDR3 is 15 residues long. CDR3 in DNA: TGTGCCAGCAGTTACCCGGGACAGATAAACACTGAAGCTTTCTTT. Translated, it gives CASSYPGQINTEAFF.

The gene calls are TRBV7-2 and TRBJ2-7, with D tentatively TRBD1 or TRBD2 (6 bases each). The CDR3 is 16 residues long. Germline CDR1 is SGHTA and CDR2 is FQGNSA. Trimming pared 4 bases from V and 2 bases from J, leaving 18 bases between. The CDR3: CASSSGARTATYEQYF. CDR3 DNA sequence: TGTGCCAGCAGCTCGGGGGCCCGGACGGCGACCTACGAGCAGTACTTC.

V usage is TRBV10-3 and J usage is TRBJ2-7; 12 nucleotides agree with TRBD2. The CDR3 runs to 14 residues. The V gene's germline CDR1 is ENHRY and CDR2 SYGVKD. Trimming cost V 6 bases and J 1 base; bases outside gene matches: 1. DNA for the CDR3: TGTGCCATCAGGGGGACTAGCGGGTCCTACGAGCAGTACTTC. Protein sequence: CAIRGTSGSYEQYF.

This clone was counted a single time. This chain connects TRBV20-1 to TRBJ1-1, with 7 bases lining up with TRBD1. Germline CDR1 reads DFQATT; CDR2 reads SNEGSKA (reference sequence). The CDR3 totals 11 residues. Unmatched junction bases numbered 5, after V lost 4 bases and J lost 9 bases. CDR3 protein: CSAKRQGQAFF. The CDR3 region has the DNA TGCAGTGCTAAAAGACAGGGACAAGCTTTCTTT.

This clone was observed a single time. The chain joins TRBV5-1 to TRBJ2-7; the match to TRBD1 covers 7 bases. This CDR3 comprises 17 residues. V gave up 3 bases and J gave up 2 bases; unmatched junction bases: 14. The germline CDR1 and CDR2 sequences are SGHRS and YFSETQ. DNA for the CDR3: TGCGCCAGCAGCTCAACGTCAAACAGGGGTCAAGCCTACGAGCAGTACTTC. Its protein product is CASSSTSNRGQAYEQYF.

The CDR3 region has the DNA TGTGCCAGCAGCCTTCTCGGTGGGTTGGCCACTAATGAAAAACTGTTTTTT. As protein: CASSLLGGLATNEKLFF. The rearrangement links TRBV11-2 to TRBJ1-4; D is uncertain. Trimming stripped 5 bases from V and 2 bases from J, with 18 bases between. The CDR3 is 17 residues long. Germline-derived CDR1 and CDR2 are SGHAT and FQNNGV.

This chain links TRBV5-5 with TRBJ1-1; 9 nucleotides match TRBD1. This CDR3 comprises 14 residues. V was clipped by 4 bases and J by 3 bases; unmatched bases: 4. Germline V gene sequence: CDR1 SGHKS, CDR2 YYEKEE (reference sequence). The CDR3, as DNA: TGTGCCAGCAGCAACAGGGGGCCCGACACTGAAGCTTTCTTT. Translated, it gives CASSNRGPDTEAFF. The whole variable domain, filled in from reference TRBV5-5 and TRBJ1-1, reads DAGVTQSPTHLIKTRGQQVTLRCSPISGHKSVSWYQQVLGQGPQFIFQYYEKEERGRGNFPDRFSARQFPNYSSELNVNALLLGDSALYLCASSNRGPDTEAFFGQGTRLTVV.

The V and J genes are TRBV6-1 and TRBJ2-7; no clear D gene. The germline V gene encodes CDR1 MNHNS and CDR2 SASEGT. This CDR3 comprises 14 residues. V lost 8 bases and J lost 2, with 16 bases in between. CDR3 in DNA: TGTGCCAGCTCTATTCCGACTCCTCCCTACGAGCAGTACTTC. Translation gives CASSIPTPPYEQYF.

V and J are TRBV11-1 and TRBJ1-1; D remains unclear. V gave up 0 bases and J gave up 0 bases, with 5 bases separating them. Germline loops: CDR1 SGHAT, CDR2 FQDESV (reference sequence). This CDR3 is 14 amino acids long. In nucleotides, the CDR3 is TGTGCCAGCAGCTTAGCGCCAGTGAACACTGAAGCTTTCTTT. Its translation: CASSLAPVNTEAFF.

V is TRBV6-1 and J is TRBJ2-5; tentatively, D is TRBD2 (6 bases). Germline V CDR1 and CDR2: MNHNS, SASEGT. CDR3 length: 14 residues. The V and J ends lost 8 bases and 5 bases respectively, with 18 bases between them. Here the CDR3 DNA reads TGTGCCAGCCGACGGGGGAGCGCCGGGGAGACCCAGTACTTC. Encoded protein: CASRRGSAGETQYF.

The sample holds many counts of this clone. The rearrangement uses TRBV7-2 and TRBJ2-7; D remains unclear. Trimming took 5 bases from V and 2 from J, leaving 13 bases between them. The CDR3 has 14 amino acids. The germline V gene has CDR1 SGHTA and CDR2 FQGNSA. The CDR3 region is CASSPTPPTYEQYF. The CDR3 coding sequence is TGTGCCAGCAGCCCCACCCCACCGACCTACGAGCAGTACTTC.

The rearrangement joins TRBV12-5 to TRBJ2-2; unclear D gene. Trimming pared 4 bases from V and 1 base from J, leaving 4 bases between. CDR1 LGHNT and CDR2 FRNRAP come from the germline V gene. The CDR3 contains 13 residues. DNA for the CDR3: TGTGCTAGTGGTTGGTGGAACACCGGGGAGCTGTTTTTT. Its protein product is CASGWWNTGELFF.

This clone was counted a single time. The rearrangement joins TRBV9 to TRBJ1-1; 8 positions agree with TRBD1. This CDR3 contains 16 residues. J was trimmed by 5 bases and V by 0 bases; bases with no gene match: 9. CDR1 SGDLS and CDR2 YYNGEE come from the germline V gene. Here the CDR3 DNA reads TGTGCCAGCAGCGTAGTGGGGGGTCAGGGGGCGACTGAAGCTTTCTTT. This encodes CASSVVGGQGATEAFF.

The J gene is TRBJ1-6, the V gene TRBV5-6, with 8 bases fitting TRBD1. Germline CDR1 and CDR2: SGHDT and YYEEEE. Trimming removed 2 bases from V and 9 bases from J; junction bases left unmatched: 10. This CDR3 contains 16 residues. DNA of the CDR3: TGTGCCAGCAGCTTAAGGACAGGGATCTTTTTTTCACCCCTCCACTTT. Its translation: CASSLRTGIFFSPLHF. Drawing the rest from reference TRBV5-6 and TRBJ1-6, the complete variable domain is DAGVTQSPTHLIKTRGQQVTLRCSPKSGHDTVSWYQQALGQGPQFIFQYYEEEERQRGNFPDRFSGHQFPNYSSELNVNALLLGDSALYLCASSLRTGIFFSPLHFGNGTRLTVT.

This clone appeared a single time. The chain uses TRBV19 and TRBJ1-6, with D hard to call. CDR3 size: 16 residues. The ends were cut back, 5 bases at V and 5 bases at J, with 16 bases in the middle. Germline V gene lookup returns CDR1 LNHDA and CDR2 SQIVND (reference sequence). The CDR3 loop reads CASSPLSLGDNSPLHF. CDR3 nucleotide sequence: TGTGCCAGTAGTCCATTGTCTTTGGGAGATAATTCACCCCTCCACTTT.

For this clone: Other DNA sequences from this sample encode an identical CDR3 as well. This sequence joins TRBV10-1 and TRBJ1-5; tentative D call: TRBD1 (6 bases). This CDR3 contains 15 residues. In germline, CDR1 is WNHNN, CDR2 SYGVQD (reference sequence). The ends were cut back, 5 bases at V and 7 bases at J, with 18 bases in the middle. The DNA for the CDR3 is TGCGCCAGCAGTCTAGGGGGGGAGGATGACCAGCCCCAGCATTTT. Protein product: CASSLGGEDDQPQHF.

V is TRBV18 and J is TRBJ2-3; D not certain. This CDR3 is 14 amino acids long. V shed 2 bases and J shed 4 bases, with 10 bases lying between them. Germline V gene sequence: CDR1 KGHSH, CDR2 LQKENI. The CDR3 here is CASSPGPSADTQYF. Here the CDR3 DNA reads TGTGCCAGCTCACCAGGGCCTTCGGCAGATACGCAGTATTTT.

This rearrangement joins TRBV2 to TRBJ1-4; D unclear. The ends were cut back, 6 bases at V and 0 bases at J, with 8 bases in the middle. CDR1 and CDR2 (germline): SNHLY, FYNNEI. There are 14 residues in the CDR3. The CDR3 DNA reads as TGTGCCAGCAGGAGGGAACCAACTAATGAAAAACTGTTTTTT. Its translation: CASRREPTNEKLFF.

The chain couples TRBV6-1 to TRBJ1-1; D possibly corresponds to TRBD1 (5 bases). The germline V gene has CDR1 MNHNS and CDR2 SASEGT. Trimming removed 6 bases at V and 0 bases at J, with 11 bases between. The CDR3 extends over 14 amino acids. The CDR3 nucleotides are TGTGCCAGCAGCGCAGGGAACTTGAACACTGAAGCTTTCTTT. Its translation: CASSAGNLNTEAFF.

The CDR3 nucleotides read TGTGCCAGCAGTCTGACAGATACGCAGTATTTT. The encoded protein is CASSLTDTQYF. This sequence joins TRBV2 and TRBJ2-3; D not certain. CDR1 is SNHLY, CDR2 FYNNEI, per germline. Trimming removed 5 bases from V and 3 bases from J, with 3 bases in between. The CDR3 consists of 11 residues.

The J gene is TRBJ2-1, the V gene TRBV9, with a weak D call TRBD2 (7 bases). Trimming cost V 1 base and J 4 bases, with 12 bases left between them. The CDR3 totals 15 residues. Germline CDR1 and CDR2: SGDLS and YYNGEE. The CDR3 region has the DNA TGTGCCAGCAGCGTAAACGGGGGGCATTACAATGAGCAGTTCTTC. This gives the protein CASSVNGGHYNEQFF.

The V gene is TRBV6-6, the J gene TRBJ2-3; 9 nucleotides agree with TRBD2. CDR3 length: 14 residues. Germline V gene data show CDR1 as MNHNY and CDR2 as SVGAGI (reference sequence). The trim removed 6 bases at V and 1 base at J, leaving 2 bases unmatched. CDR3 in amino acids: CASSWTSGTDTQYF. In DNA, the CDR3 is TGTGCCAGCAGCTGGACTAGCGGCACAGATACGCAGTATTTT.